Below are 22 T cell receptor beta chains sequenced from a single sample in a study of shared clonotypes between healthy human individuals. Data came from immunoSEQ multiplex PCR; TCRdb stores just in-frame clones and leaves some out. Among some 95,000 clones listed, under 80% were seen once. Material for sequencing was memory CD8+ T cells sorted from blood. Regarding subset: CD45RO+ cells pooled with CCR7-negative TemRA cells. The receptors originated from a man under 40 in good health.

This clone was counted many times. V gene TRBV29-1 combines with J gene TRBJ2-3; D tentatively fits TRBD1 or TRBD2 (6 bases each). This CDR3 has 13 amino acids. Germline CDR1 is SQVTM and CDR2 is ANQGSEA. The germline V and J ends were trimmed by 7 bases and 6 bases, with 17 bases remaining between them. The CDR3 DNA reads as TGCAGCGAATGGGGGGCAACGGGGGATACGCAGTATTTT. This gives the protein CSEWGATGDTQYF.

V usage is TRBV7-2 and J usage is TRBJ2-1; 10 nucleotides align to TRBD2. The CDR3 has 18 residues. The germline V gene encodes CDR1 SGHTA and CDR2 FQGNSA. V trimming: 1 base; J trimming: 2 bases; junction bases outside the gene matches: 8. The CDR3 region is CASSLGVESGRAYNEQFF. The CDR3, as DNA: TGTGCCAGCAGCTTAGGGGTCGAGAGCGGGAGGGCCTACAATGAGCAGTTCTTC.

This rearrangement joins TRBV4-1 to TRBJ2-7; 10 nucleotides match TRBD1. CDR3 size: 16 residues. The junction had 8 bases not matched to a gene; V was cut back by 4 bases and J by 2 bases. Germline CDR1 reads MGHRA; CDR2 reads YSYEKL. In DNA form, the CDR3 reads TGCGCCAGCAGCCCGACCCCGGGACAGGGGACCTACGAGCAGTACTTC. Translation gives CASSPTPGQGTYEQYF.

The chain couples TRBV25-1 to TRBJ2-1; TRBD2 is a possible D gene (6 bases). Germline loops: CDR1 MGHDK, CDR2 SYGVNS. CDR3 length: 15 residues. V was shortened by 7 bases and J by 7 bases, with 20 bases between the two germline ends. CDR3 nucleotides: TGTGCCAGCACCCTAACGGAGGGTGACCGTAATGAGCAGTTCTTC. As protein: CASTLTEGDRNEQFF.

This clone turned up a few times. The CDR3 region has the DNA TGTGCCAGCAGCTCTTACGTAGAAGCTAGCGGCTATGGCTACACCTTC. This gives the protein CASSSYVEASGYGYTF. The V call is TRBV7-9, the J call TRBJ1-2; no clear D gene. This CDR3 region has 16 residues. Trimming took 4 bases from V and 4 from J, leaving 19 bases between them. CDR1 SEHNR and CDR2 FQNEAQ come from the germline V gene (reference sequence).

This clone was seen at least ten times. The V and J genes are TRBV27 and TRBJ2-7; 8 nucleotides align to TRBD1. This CDR3 region has 12 residues. Germline lookup yields CDR1 MNHEY and CDR2 SMNVEV (reference sequence). V was pared by 8 bases and J by 7 bases, with 7 bases of the junction left unmatched. The CDR3 sequence is CASGDRLGEQYF. In DNA form, the CDR3 reads TGTGCCAGCGGGGACAGGCTGGGGGAGCAGTACTTC.

This clone was recorded only once. The chain has TRBV29-1 and TRBJ2-1, with 7 bases that match TRBD2. Germline V lookup: CDR1 SQVTM, CDR2 ANQGSEA. Unmatched junction bases numbered 3, after V lost 3 bases and J lost 7 bases. This CDR3 has 12 amino acids. CDR3 nucleotide sequence: TGCAGCGTTGAGGGCGGGAGAAATGAGCAGTTCTTC. Residues: CSVEGGRNEQFF.

About this clone: A far larger clone is only one base removed, so a read error is likely. This same CDR3 is encoded by further DNA sequences in the sample. V usage is TRBV25-1 and J usage is TRBJ1-2; D is uncertain. CDR1 is MGHDK and CDR2 is SYGVNS in the germline V gene. V was cut by 7 bases and J by 7 bases, with 7 bases left in between. The CDR3 spans 10 residues. The CDR3 DNA reads TGTGCCAGCAATCTCGGTGGCTACACCTTC. This gives the protein CASNLGGYTF.

This sequence joins TRBV9 and TRBJ2-5; TRBD2 matches 9 bases. V was clipped by 0 bases and J by 3 bases; unmatched bases: 6. The germline CDR1 and CDR2 sequences are SGDLS and YYNGEE. CDR3 length: 16 amino acids. The CDR3 here is CASSVDASGIKETQYF. As DNA, the CDR3 is TGTGCCAGCAGCGTAGATGCTAGCGGGATTAAAGAGACCCAGTACTTC. Combining the CDR3 with reference TRBV9 and TRBJ2-5 gives the whole variable domain DSGVTQTPKHLITATGQRVTLRCSPRSGDLSVYWYQQSLDQGLQFLIQYYNGEERAKGNILERFSAQQFPDLHSELNLSSLELGDSALYFCASSVDASGIKETQYFGPGTRLLVL.

V gene TRBV19 combines with J gene TRBJ2-2; D perhaps matches TRBD1 (5 bases). CDR3 size: 14 residues. Germline lookup yields CDR1 LNHDA and CDR2 SQIVND (reference sequence). Between the trimmed V and J ends, which lost 8 bases and 5 bases, there was a span of 15 bases. The CDR3 sequence: CASHGHHGTGELFF. The CDR3 bases are TGTGCCAGTCATGGACACCACGGGACCGGGGAGCTGTTTTTT. Looking up the rest from reference TRBV19 and TRBJ2-2 gives the full variable domain: DGGITQSPKYLFRKEGQNVTLSCEQNLNHDAMYWYRQDPGQGLRLIYYSQIVNDFQKGDIAEGYSVSREKKESFPLTVTSAQKNPTAFYLCASHGHHGTGELFFGEGSRLTVL.

The rearrangement joins TRBV5-1 to TRBJ2-7; 10 positions match TRBD2. Looked up from germline, CDR1 is SGHRS and CDR2 is YFSETQ. This CDR3 comprises 15 residues. The J segment lost 4 bases and the V segment lost 0 bases, leaving 4 bases of the junction unmatched. This chain's CDR3 is CASSLELAGPYEQYF. CDR3 bases: TGCGCCAGCAGCTTGGAACTAGCGGGACCATACGAGCAGTACTTC. The variable domain in full, completed from reference TRBV5-1 and TRBJ2-7, reads KAGVTQTPRYLIKTRGQQVTLSCSPISGHRSVSWYQQTPGQGLQFLFEYFSETQRNKGNFPGRFSGRQFSNSRSEMNVSTLELGDSALYLCASSLELAGPYEQYFGPGTRLTVT.

The chain joins TRBV30 to TRBJ1-5; the D gene is possibly TRBD1 (6 bases). Per germline, CDR1 GTSNPN and CDR2 SVGIG (reference sequence). The ends were cut back, 0 bases at V and 2 bases at J, with 11 bases in the middle. The CDR3 is 15 amino acids. The CDR3 loop is CAWSVARGGNQPQHF. The CDR3, as DNA: TGTGCCTGGAGTGTTGCCAGGGGTGGCAATCAGCCCCAGCATTTT.

This clone has more than one count but fewer than ten. This chain uses TRBV28 with TRBJ2-7; possibly TRBD1 for D (6 bases). Germline values: CDR1 MDHEN, CDR2 SYDVKM. The CDR3 is 13 amino acids. Trimming pared 6 bases from V and 3 bases from J, leaving 12 bases between. The CDR3 is CASRSGHLYEQYF. CDR3 nucleotides: TGTGCCAGCAGATCGGGACATCTCTACGAGCAGTACTTC.

V gene TRBV4-3 combines with J gene TRBJ1-1; a weak D match, TRBD1 (5 bases). V was trimmed by 0 bases and J by 0 bases, leaving 8 bases between them. Germline V gene sequence: CDR1 LGHNA, CDR2 YSLEER. The CDR3 sequence is 15 residues long. As DNA, the CDR3 is TGCGCCAGCAGCCAAGAGGCAGGGATGAACACTGAAGCTTTCTTT. This encodes CASSQEAGMNTEAFF.

J is TRBJ1-1 and V is TRBV25-1; D may be TRBD1 (5 bases). V gave up 1 base and J gave up 0 bases, with 9 bases separating them. The CDR3 loop spans 15 amino acids. Germline V gives CDR1 MGHDK, CDR2 SYGVNS. CDR3 sequence reads: CASSESRGMNTEAFF. In nucleotides, the CDR3 is TGTGCCAGCAGTGAATCCCGGGGGATGAACACTGAAGCTTTCTTT.

The chain uses TRBV7-9 and TRBJ1-2; tentative D call: TRBD1 (5 bases). V gave up 0 bases and J gave up 8 bases, with 16 bases separating them. Germline V CDR1 and CDR2: SEHNR, FQNEAQ (reference sequence). This CDR3 contains 15 residues. The CDR3 spells CASSLASRGEYGYTF. The DNA of the CDR3 is TGTGCCAGCAGCTTAGCGTCGCGGGGGGAGTACGGCTACACCTTC.

Comment on this clone: The same CDR3 arises from other DNA sequences in this sample as well. The chain employs TRBV15 and TRBJ2-7; 7 nucleotides line up with TRBD1. The J segment lost 1 base and the V segment lost 5 bases, leaving 2 bases of the junction unmatched. Germline CDR1 LNHNV, CDR2 YYDKDF (reference sequence). The CDR3 runs 13 residues. CDR3 bases: TGTGCCACCAGCCGGGACAGATCCTACGAGCAGTACTTC. Translating it yields CATSRDRSYEQYF.

The sample holds many counts of this clone. In the same sample, other DNA sequences code for this CDR3. The chain couples TRBV11-2 to TRBJ2-7; 7 nucleotides agree with TRBD2. Trimming took 1 base from V and 2 from J; bases not matched to a gene: 2. This CDR3 is 14 amino acids long. The germline V gene has CDR1 SGHAT and CDR2 FQNNGV. This chain's CDR3 is CASSLAGGTYEQYF. CDR3 DNA sequence: TGTGCCAGCAGCTTAGCGGGAGGTACCTACGAGCAGTACTTC.

The chain joins TRBV5-1 to TRBJ2-1; 12 bases agree with TRBD2. Looked up from germline, CDR1 is SGHRS and CDR2 is YFSETQ. Trimming cost V 1 base and J 10 bases; bases outside gene matches: 6. CDR3 length equals 15 residues. The CDR3 DNA is TGCGCCAGCAGCTTGCTAGCGGGAGGGCCCTCGGAGCAGTTCTTC. It is translated as CASSLLAGGPSEQFF.

The gene calls are TRBV7-6 and TRBJ2-5; D possibly uses TRBD1 or TRBD2 (5 bases each). This CDR3 spans 16 amino acids. The germline V gene has CDR1 SGHVS and CDR2 FNYEAQ. V lost 8 bases to trimming and J lost 5 bases, with 24 bases between them. The CDR3 sequence is CASGPEKWGSWETQYF. The CDR3 nucleotides are TGTGCCAGCGGGCCCGAAAAGTGGGGGAGTTGGGAGACCCAGTACTTC.

The sample holds many counts of this clone. This chain connects TRBV2 to TRBJ1-5; D not resolved. Germline lookup yields CDR1 SNHLY and CDR2 FYNNEI. There are 15 residues in the CDR3. V was clipped by 2 bases and J by 0 bases, with 8 bases between them. This CDR3 is CASSEYGFSNQPQHF. In DNA form, the CDR3 reads TGTGCCAGCAGTGAATATGGGTTTAGCAATCAGCCCCAGCATTTT.

This chain links TRBV5-1 with TRBJ2-3; 8 nucleotides line up with TRBD1. CDR3 size: 16 residues. The germline CDR1 and CDR2 sequences are SGHRS and YFSETQ. V shed 4 bases and J 0 bases; nucleotides not matched to a gene: 7. The CDR3 loop is CASSARQGTSTDTQYF. CDR3 bases: TGCGCCAGCAGCGCCCGACAGGGGACTAGCACAGATACGCAGTATTTT.